The rows below give T cell receptor beta chains drawn from one sample of a study of T cell clones after liver transplantation. Some clones are missing from TCRdb's copy, which holds only in-frame ones; the method was immunoSEQ multiplex PCR. The table lists about 76,000 clones, over 65% of them singletons. The sample in question was CD4+ T cells from blood, obtained at the 22-month timepoint. The receptors originated from a human patient who received a liver transplant. Some T cells could come from the graft donor. CDR3s include the opening cysteine and the closing phenylalanine or tryptophan. A D gene is named only where the DNA matches it firmly. Where a row states a size, it is once, few, many or the class of an expanded clone; other rows omit it.

clone size: few; CDR3 length: 15; J gene: TRBJ2-3; D gene: TRBD2; V gene: TRBV18; CDR3 DNA: TGTGCCAGCTCACCAGGCAGCGGGAGCCTCGATACGCAGTATTTT; CDR3 protein: CASSPGSGSLDTQYF
clone size: few; CDR3 length: 16; J gene: TRBJ1-2; D gene: TRBD1; V gene: TRBV9; CDR3 DNA: TGTGCCAGCAGCGGTGCGGGGACAGGGGTGGACTATGGCTACACCTTC; CDR3 protein: CASSGAGTGVDYGYTF
clone size: NA; CDR3 length: 16; J gene: TRBJ2-3; D gene: TRBD1; V gene: TRBV5-4; CDR3 DNA: TGTGCCAGCAGGAAGGCATACAGGGGTTCAGCAGATACGCAGTATTTT; CDR3 protein: CASRKAYRGSADTQYF
clone size: NA; CDR3 length: 16; J gene: TRBJ2-3; D gene: TRBD1; V gene: TRBV11-2; CDR3 DNA: TGTGCCAGCAGCTTAACAGGGGGCGCACCAGTAGATACGCAGTATTTT; CDR3 protein: CASSLTGGAPVDTQYF
clone size: once; CDR3 length: 14; J gene: TRBJ2-2; D gene: NA; V gene: TRBV6-4; CDR3 DNA: TGTGCCAGCAGAGATACCGACAGATCCGGGGAGCTGTTTTTT; CDR3 protein: CASRDTDRSGELFF
clone size: NA; CDR3 length: 14; J gene: TRBJ1-2; D gene: NA; V gene: TRBV14; CDR3 DNA: TGTGCCAGCAGCCAAGCTTTTGTTACAGGAGGACACACCTTC; CDR3 protein: CASSQAFVTGGHTF
clone size: NA; CDR3 length: 19; J gene: TRBJ2-5; D gene: NA; V gene: TRBV6-1; CDR3 DNA: TGTGCCAGCAGTGATCCTATTACTAAGGGCGGGCTTCGGAAAGAGACCCAGTACTTC; CDR3 protein: CASSDPITKGGLRKETQYF
clone size: NA; CDR3 length: 16; J gene: TRBJ2-3; D gene: TRBD2; V gene: TRBV18; CDR3 DNA: TGTGCCAGCTCATCCTCCCAGCGGGGAAGAAAAGATACGCAGTATTTT; CDR3 protein: CASSSSQRGRKDTQYF
clone size: NA; CDR3 length: 14; J gene: TRBJ1-2; D gene: TRBD1; V gene: TRBV29-1; CDR3 DNA: TGCAGCGTTGAGGTTTACAGGGGCGGGGATGGCTACACCTTC; CDR3 protein: CSVEVYRGGDGYTF
clone size: once; CDR3 length: 12; J gene: TRBJ2-2; D gene: NA; V gene: TRBV6-5; CDR3 DNA: TGTGCCAGCAGAATAAGAACCGGGGAGCTGTTTTTT; CDR3 protein: CASRIRTGELFF
clone size: NA; CDR3 length: 15; J gene: TRBJ1-1; D gene: TRBD1; V gene: TRBV28; CDR3 DNA: TGTGCCAGCCCCTCCCCAGGGGGCGGTAAGGCTGAAGCTTTCTTT; CDR3 protein: CASPSPGGGKAEAFF
clone size: NA; CDR3 length: 16; J gene: TRBJ1-4; D gene: TRBD1; V gene: TRBV19; CDR3 DNA: TGTGCCAGTACCGAGGGAAGGACAGGGTTTAATGAAAAACTGTTTTTT; CDR3 protein: CASTEGRTGFNEKLFF
clone size: NA; CDR3 length: 15; J gene: TRBJ2-1; D gene: NA; V gene: TRBV7-9; CDR3 DNA: TGTGCCAGCAGCTTCACGGGAGCCCGATACAATGAGCAGTTCTTC; CDR3 protein: CASSFTGARYNEQFF
clone size: NA; CDR3 length: 16; J gene: TRBJ2-5; D gene: TRBD1; V gene: TRBV9; CDR3 DNA: TGTGCCAGCAGCGTTACCGGGACAGGGATTGAAGAGACCCAGTACTTC; CDR3 protein: CASSVTGTGIEETQYF
clone size: NA; CDR3 length: 17; J gene: TRBJ2-2; D gene: NA; V gene: TRBV27; CDR3 DNA: TGTGCCAGCAGCTTATTAGGGGGGGGGCGCGGCACCGGGGAGCTGTTTTTT; CDR3 protein: CASSLLGGGRGTGELFF
clone size: NA; CDR3 length: 13; J gene: TRBJ1-2; D gene: NA; V gene: TRBV5-6; CDR3 DNA: TGTGCCAGCAGCTTGCAGGGTATCTATGGCTACACCTTC; CDR3 protein: CASSLQGIYGYTF
clone size: NA; CDR3 length: 14; J gene: TRBJ1-3; D gene: NA; V gene: TRBV2; CDR3 DNA: TGTGCCAGCAAGACAGAACGCTCTGGAAACACCATATATTTT; CDR3 protein: CASKTERSGNTIYF
clone size: NA; CDR3 length: 15; J gene: TRBJ1-5; D gene: NA; V gene: TRBV4-1; CDR3 DNA: TGCGCCAGCAGCCAAGGAGGAATTACGGGTCAGCCCCAGCATTTT; CDR3 protein: CASSQGGITGQPQHF
clone size: NA; CDR3 length: 14; J gene: TRBJ2-5; D gene: NA; V gene: TRBV19; CDR3 DNA: TGTGCCAGTAGTATCACTTGGGGTTCGGAGACCCAGTACTTC; CDR3 protein: CASSITWGSETQYF
clone size: NA; CDR3 length: 11; J gene: TRBJ1-1; D gene: TRBD1; V gene: TRBV10-1; CDR3 DNA: TGCGCTATGCCCGGGACAGGGAAAACTTTCTTT; CDR3 protein: CAMPGTGKTFF